This TCR beta chain was documented in a study of cytomegalovirus exposure and HLA in healthy donors. CDR3 size: 15 residues. Germline V gives CDR1 SGHRS, CDR2 YFSETQ. The trim removed 5 bases at V and 3 bases at J, leaving 8 bases unmatched. Whole-study results and caveats: There was a cluster of highly shared sequence variants that was likely a sequencing artifact. A later analysis linked a missense variant in DCLRE1C to the trimming of TCR beta V and J genes. Under in vitro conditions, three CMV-associated chains were confirmed as specific for CMV antigens.

The PCR had 60 Vbeta and 13 Jbeta primers. Assay: immunoSEQ multiplex PCR; the TCRdb copy retains only in-frame clones and omits some. The sample records tens of thousands of clones, approximately 75% being singletons. This clone was picked up one time. Its matching antigen is unknown. V and J are TRBV5-1 and TRBJ2-1; 7 bases line up with TRBD2. The sequenced sample was PBMCs. The source of this sequence is a woman between 40 and 55 years old in good health and CMV-seropositive. CDR3 in amino acids: CASRLTGTIYNEQFF. The CDR3 DNA sequence: TGCGCCAGCAGACTCACCGGGACTATCTACAATGAGCAGTTCTTC.